These T cell receptor beta chains were read from a single sample in a study of human T cells and chemical hapten exposure. TCRdb recomputed calls from the RACE reads with MiXCR, one row per CDR3 protein. The table shows roughly 46,000 distinct CDR3 sequences, with 3.5% to 5% occurring only once. Sequenced material: whole blood. The receptors shown here come from a human donor in good health. Some clones in this sample may be carry-over from other donors' samples. The CDR3 runs from the conserved cysteine through the conserved F or W. A D gene is named only where the DNA matches it firmly. Not every row has a clone size; where given, it reads once, few, many or a size class.

clone size	CDR3 length	V gene	D gene	J gene	CDR3 protein	CDR3 DNA
.	15	TRBV6-5	.	TRBJ1-5	CASSTKGGSNQPQHF	TGTGCCAGCAGTACGAAAGGTGGTAGCAATCAGCCCCAGCATTTT
.	13	TRBV27	.	TRBJ1-2	CASSLSRNYGYTF	TGTGCCAGCAGTTTATCGCGGAACTATGGCTACACCTTC
few	23	TRBV21-1	.	TRBJ1-5	CASSALGGQTTTIRAYSNQPQHF	TGTGCCAGCAGCGCACTGGGGGGACAGACGACGACGATACGGGCCTATAGCAATCAGCCCCAGCATTTT
many	15	TRBV6-5	.	TRBJ2-2	CASSYRGPNTGELFF	TGTGCCAGCAGTTATCGCGGACCGAACACCGGGGAGCTGTTTTTT
many	16	TRBV20-1	TRBD1	TRBJ1-1	CSAEGTGVRPTGEAFF	TGCAGTGCTGAGGGGACAGGGGTCAGACCAACAGGTGAAGCTTTCTTT
few	15	TRBV15	TRBD2	TRBJ2-3	CATSVLQRESDTQYF	TGTGCCACCAGCGTTCTACAGCGGGAGTCAGATACGCAGTATTTT
many	15	TRBV7-8	TRBD1	TRBJ1-6	CASSSDRGRGSPLHF	TGTGCCAGCAGCTCCGACAGGGGAAGAGGGTCACCCCTCCACTTT
few	12	TRBV29-1	.	TRBJ2-1	CSVEEGIYEQFF	TGCAGCGTTGAGGAGGGTATCTATGAGCAGTTCTTC
many	17	TRBV24-1	TRBD2	TRBJ2-2	CATSLAGAGMNTGELFF	TGTGCCACCAGCCTAGCGGGAGCGGGGATGAACACCGGGGAGCTGTTTTTT
many	15	TRBV12-3/TRBV12-4	.	TRBJ2-7	CASSLYPPLAHEQYF	TGTGCCAGCAGTTTATACCCCCCCCTTGCCCACGAGCAGTACTTC
.	18	TRBV2	TRBD1	TRBJ2-2	CASTSQRGQGVSGGELFF	TGTGCCAGCACTTCCCAGAGGGGACAGGGGGTTTCCGGCGGGGAGCTGTTTTTT
many	15	TRBV7-7	TRBD2	TRBJ2-1	CASSRTSGRGGEQFF	TGTGCTAGCAGCCGGACTAGCGGGAGGGGCGGTGAGCAGTTCTTC
many	15	TRBV4-1	.	TRBJ2-3	CASSQDDGGRRTQYF	TGCGCCAGCAGCCAAGATGACGGGGGCCGGCGTACGCAGTATTTT
few	14	TRBV10-3	.	TRBJ2-1	CAIRQGGVKSEQFF	TGTGCCATCAGGCAGGGGGGAGTGAAGAGTGAGCAGTTCTTC
few	14	TRBV4-1	.	TRBJ2-7	CASTPRDGSYEQYF	TGCGCCAGTACCCCCCGGGACGGTTCCTACGAGCAGTACTTC
few	15	TRBV27	TRBD1	TRBJ2-7	CASSLSANRGYEQYF	TGTGCCAGCAGTTTATCAGCGAACAGGGGCTACGAGCAGTACTTC
many	18	TRBV2	TRBD2	TRBJ2-2	CASSERLAGVIKVGELFF	TGTGCCAGCAGTGAACGCCTCGCGGGAGTAATCAAGGTCGGGGAGCTGTTTTTT
.	16	TRBV6-2/TRBV6-3	TRBD2	TRBJ2-1	CASSPPTGTSGNEQFF	TGTGCCAGCAGTCCTCCCACCGGGACTAGCGGCAATGAGCAGTTCTTC
many	12	TRBV3-1	.	TRBJ1-1	CASSHEHTEAFF	TGTGCCAGCAGCCATGAGCACACTGAAGCTTTCTTT
.	12	TRBV30	TRBD1	TRBJ2-7	CAWTTGAYEQYF	TGTGCCTGGACCACAGGGGCCTACGAGCAGTACTTC